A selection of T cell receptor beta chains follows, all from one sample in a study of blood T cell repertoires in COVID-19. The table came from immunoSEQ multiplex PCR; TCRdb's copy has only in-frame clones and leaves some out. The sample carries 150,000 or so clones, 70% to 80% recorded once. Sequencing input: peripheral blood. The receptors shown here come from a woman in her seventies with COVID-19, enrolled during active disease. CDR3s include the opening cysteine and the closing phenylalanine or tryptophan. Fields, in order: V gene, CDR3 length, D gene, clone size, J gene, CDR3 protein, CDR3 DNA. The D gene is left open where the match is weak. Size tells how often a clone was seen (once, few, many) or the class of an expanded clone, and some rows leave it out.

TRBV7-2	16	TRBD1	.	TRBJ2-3	CASSIWTGRPTDTQYF	TGTGCCAGCAGCATCTGGACAGGAAGACCAACAGATACGCAGTATTTT
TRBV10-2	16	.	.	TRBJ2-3	CASSESGALSADTQYF	TGCGCCAGCAGTGAGTCGGGAGCTCTCTCCGCAGATACGCAGTATTTT
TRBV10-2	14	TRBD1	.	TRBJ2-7	CASSESRGTAEQYF	TGCGCCAGCAGTGAGTCGAGAGGGACAGCTGAGCAGTACTTC
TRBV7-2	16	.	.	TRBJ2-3	CASSLRGGASTDTQYF	TGTGCCAGCAGCTTAAGGGGGGGAGCCTCCACAGATACGCAGTATTTT
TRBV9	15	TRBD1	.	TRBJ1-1	CASSLQGQGTSEAFF	TGTGCCAGCAGCCTCCAAGGACAGGGAACTTCTGAAGCTTTCTTT
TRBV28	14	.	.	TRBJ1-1	CASSLAGQNTEAFF	TGTGCCAGCAGTTTGGCTGGCCAGAACACTGAAGCTTTCTTT
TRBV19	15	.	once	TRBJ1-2	CASRPWGDLNYGYTF	TGTGCCAGTAGACCTTGGGGGGATCTAAACTATGGCTACACCTTC
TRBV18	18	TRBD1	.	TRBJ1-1	CASSPSPLGTGLNTEAFF	TGTGCCAGCTCACCTTCCCCGTTGGGGACAGGGCTGAACACTGAAGCTTTCTTT
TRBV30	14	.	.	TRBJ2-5	CAWNPGSRQETQYF	TGTGCCTGGAACCCTGGTAGTCGCCAAGAGACCCAGTACTTC
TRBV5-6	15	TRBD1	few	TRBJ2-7	CASSLGTGGGYEQYF	TGTGCCAGCAGCCTCGGGACAGGGGGCGGCTACGAGCAGTACTTC
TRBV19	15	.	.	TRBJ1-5	CASRESGRGGPAQHF	TGTGCCAGTAGGGAATCTGGGAGGGGGGGTCCGGCCCAGCATTTT
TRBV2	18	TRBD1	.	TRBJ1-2	CASVPLGGSPSGSYGYTF	TGTGCCAGCGTACCTCTAGGGGGCAGTCCCAGTGGAAGCTATGGCTACACCTTC
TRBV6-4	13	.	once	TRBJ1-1	CASSVTGNTEAFF	TGTGCCAGCAGCGTGACAGGGAACACTGAAGCTTTCTTT
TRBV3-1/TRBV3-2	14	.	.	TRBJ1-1	CASSQRDMNTEAFF	TGTGCCAGCAGCCAACGGGATATGAACACTGAAGCTTTCTTT
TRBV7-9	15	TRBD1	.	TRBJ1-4	CASSHKQGANEKLFF	TGTGCCAGCAGCCACAAACAGGGGGCTAATGAAAAACTGTTTTTT
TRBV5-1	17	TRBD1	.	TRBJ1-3	CASSLGQGPFSGNTIYF	TGCGCCAGCAGCTTGGGACAGGGCCCCTTCTCTGGAAACACCATATATTTT
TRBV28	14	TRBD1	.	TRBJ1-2	CASSLEGAGYGYTF	TGTGCCAGCAGTTTAGAGGGGGCAGGGTATGGCTACACCTTC
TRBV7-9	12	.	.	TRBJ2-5	CASTRFGETQYF	TGTGCCAGCACCCGGTTCGGAGAGACCCAGTACTTC
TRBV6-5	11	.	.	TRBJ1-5	CASSSYQPQHF	TGTGCCAGCAGTTCTTATCAGCCCCAGCATTTT